The T cell receptor beta chain under discussion was sequenced for a study of cytomegalovirus exposure and HLA in healthy donors. 13 Jbeta primers and 60 Vbeta primers were used for the PCR. Profiled with immunoSEQ multiplex PCR; TCRdb holds only in-frame clones, not every one. The table shows roughly 150,000 clones, with about 68% occurring only once. V shed 3 bases and J shed 10 bases, with 12 bases lying between them. This CDR3 comprises 13 residues. Germline loops: CDR1 MDHEN, CDR2 SYDVKM. Sequences were obtained from PBMCs. The chain has TRBV28 and TRBJ1-4; D gene unclear. This clonotype was sampled from a female donor in good health and CMV-seronegative. The chain's CDR3 is CASSFRFSVKLFF. The CDR3 DNA sequence: TGTGCCAGCAGTTTCAGATTCAGCGTAAAACTGTTTTTT.